This TCR beta chain is from a study of graft-versus-host responses after intestinal transplantation. The overall study: The whole recipient group had anti-thymocyte globulin induction followed by tacrolimus and steroids for roughly three years. Study findings and constraints: The study associated peak circulating GvH clone levels with early post-transplant HvG declines. Individuals who had graft-donor T cell macrochimerism had allografts that showed high graft-versus-host to host-versus-graft clonal ratios. GvH clones were identified in recipient marrow, with some first appearing in ileum or blood.

The CDR3 has 16 residues. V shed 4 bases and J 4 bases; nucleotides not matched to a gene: 7. Per the germline V gene, CDR1 is LNHDA and CDR2 is SQIVND (reference sequence). Libraries were prepared by immunoSEQ multiplex PCR; TCRdb keeps only in-frame clonotypes and omits some of them. The table lists fewer than 150,000 clones, around nine tenths of them singletons. Notes on this clone: The antigen is unknown.

The chain couples TRBV19 to TRBJ2-6, with 7 bases identical to TRBD1. The starting material was unstimulated CD4+ T cells sorted from spleen or lymph node cells, obtained before intestinal transplant. The sequence came from a human donor who received an intestinal transplant. CDR3 in amino acids: CASSTDRVGGANVLTF. The CDR3 DNA is TGTGCCAGTAGTACCGACAGGGTTGGCGGGGCCAACGTCCTGACTTTC.